These 10 T cell receptor beta chains originate from one sample sequenced in a study of human T cells and chemical hapten exposure. One entry per CDR3 protein, called by TCRdb with MiXCR from the RACE reads. The sample shows roughly 90,000 distinct CDR3 sequences, about a tenth of them seen only once. Specified time point: patch test 3, about 24 weeks after DPC sensitization. Treatment here: therapeutic diphenylcyclopropenone sensitization with weekly scalp DPC. The sample consisted of whole blood, taken in connection with sensitization to the hapten diphenylcyclopropenone (DPC). The receptors here all came from a young woman with alopecia areata. Some clones in this sample may be carry-over from other donors' samples.

Many counts were recorded for this clonotype. This sequence joins TRBV24-1 and TRBJ2-2; D is possibly TRBD1 (6 bases). This CDR3 contains 15 residues. V was clipped by 5 bases and J by 5 bases, with 14 bases between them. Per the germline V gene, CDR1 is KGHDR and CDR2 is SFDVKD. The CDR3 spells CATSAPGTPTGELFF. CDR3 nucleotide sequence: TGTGCCACCAGTGCCCCCGGGACACCAACCGGGGAGCTGTTTTTT.

This clonotype was picked up many times. The chain employs TRBV6-4 and TRBJ2-1; D is unclear. Germline V CDR1 and CDR2: MRHNA, SNTAGT. Trimming removed 0 bases at V and 6 bases at J, with 12 bases between. The CDR3 is 15 amino acids. DNA for the CDR3: TGTGCCAGCAGTGACTCGAGGTCGGAGATCAATGAGCAGTTCTTC. This codes for CASSDSRSEINEQFF.

The chain employs TRBV10-3 and TRBJ1-5; the D gene is possibly TRBD1 (5 bases). Germline CDR1 reads ENHRY; CDR2 reads SYGVKD. V lost 3 bases to trimming and J lost 5 bases, with 8 bases between them. This CDR3 contains 13 residues. The CDR3 here is CAISDREDQPQHF. CDR3 coding DNA: TGTGCCATCAGTGACAGGGAAGATCAGCCCCAGCATTTT.

Only a few counts were recorded for this clonotype. The chain recombines TRBV28 with TRBJ2-6, with D maybe TRBD1 (6 bases). Germline values: CDR1 MDHEN, CDR2 SYDVKM. V was trimmed by 1 base and J by 4 bases, leaving 14 bases between them. The CDR3 has 17 residues. DNA of the CDR3: TGTGCCAGCAGTTTATCCCAGGGGCTCGTCGGGGCCAACGTCCTGACTTTC. Protein product: CASSLSQGLVGANVLTF.

Note on this clonotype: A much larger clone differs from this one at a single base, so this may be a read error. The missing conserved phenylalanine or tryptophan at the end of this CDR3 makes a read error likely. J is TRBJ2-3 and V is TRBV5-1; D uncertain. The CDR3 consists of 15 residues. The V end was cut by 7 bases, the J end by 1 base, with 16 bases between. Germline V gene lookup returns CDR1 SGHRS and CDR2 YFSETQ. The CDR3 nucleotides read TGCGCCAGCCACCAAGGCAGGTCACGCACAGATACGCAGTATTTA. Translating gives CASHQGRSRTDTQYL.

The chain employs TRBV29-1 and TRBJ2-7; 7 bases map to TRBD1. Germline CDR1 is SQVTM and CDR2 is ANQGSEA. This CDR3 spans 13 amino acids. V shed 7 bases and J 3 bases; nucleotides not matched to a gene: 9. The CDR3: CSALTGTDYEQYF. CDR3 DNA sequence: TGCAGCGCATTAACCGGGACAGACTACGAGCAGTACTTC.

DNA for the CDR3: TGTGCCAGCAGCTCGCCAGGTGAGCAGTTCTTC. Amino acids: CASSSPGEQFF. J is TRBJ2-1 and V is TRBV7-9; D not certain. The CDR3 is 11 amino acids. The germline V gene has CDR1 SEHNR and CDR2 FQNEAQ (reference sequence). Trimming left V 4 bases short and J 9 bases short, with 7 bases between.

The gene calls are TRBV19 and TRBJ2-1, with a weak D call TRBD1 (5 bases). The V gene lost 8 bases and the J gene lost 5 bases, with 16 bases spanning the gap. This CDR3 has 14 amino acids. CDR1 LNHDA and CDR2 SQIVND come from the germline V gene (reference sequence). The CDR3 DNA is TGTGCCAGTCGGCGGACACCACGGGACAATGAGCAGTTCTTC. It encodes CASRRTPRDNEQFF.

This clonotype showed up many times. V gene TRBV3-1 combines with J gene TRBJ1-1; weak D call: TRBD1 (5 bases). Germline V gene data show CDR1 as LGHDT and CDR2 as YNNKEL (reference sequence). The CDR3 has 16 residues. V was trimmed by 3 bases and J by 4 bases, leaving 18 bases between them. CDR3 loop: CASSQGPGGWGTEAFF. For the CDR3, the DNA is TGTGCCAGCAGCCAGGGGCCCGGAGGGTGGGGCACTGAAGCTTTCTTT.

In its sample, this clonotype was seen a few times. The CDR3 sequence: CASSQVIGEKLFF. The CDR3, as DNA: TGTGCCAGCAGCCAAGTAATAGGGGAAAAACTGTTTTTT. The chain recombines TRBV7-2 with TRBJ1-4; D remains unclear. The CDR3 runs 13 residues. V lost 5 bases and J 8 bases, leaving 12 bases between the germline ends. Germline V gene lookup returns CDR1 SGHTA and CDR2 FQGNSA. Supplemented by reference TRBV7-2 and TRBJ1-4, the full variable domain reads GAGVSQSPSNKVTEKGKDVELRCDPISGHTALYWYRQSLGQGLEFLIYFQGNSAPDKSGLPSDRFSAERTGGSVSTLTIQRTQQEDSAVYLCASSQVIGEKLFFGSGTQLSVL.